A single sample is the source of the 8 T cell receptor beta chains below, sequenced in a study of tumor-infiltrating lymphocytes in primary liver carcinoma. The investigators made TCR beta cDNA from around 540 ng total RNA, using a constant-region primer. What produced the TCR beta libraries was three nested multiplex PCR rounds using slightly modified ARM-PCR. PCR rounds one and two used TRBV1-TRBV30 forward primers with a C-beta reverse primer for around 11 cycles each. TCRdb redid the calling of the multiplex PCR reads with MiXCR, one entry per CDR3 protein. This table holds some 64,000 distinct CDR3 sequences, roughly two thirds found once. For each extraction, RNA and DNA were obtained together from approximately 20-30 mg of unsorted bulk tissue. The source material was liver tumor tissue from sampling region 4. Regarding subset: tumor region T4, right-lateral pole. These receptor sequences come from a man in his forties with primary liver carcinoma and hepatitis B virus infection.

The V gene is TRBV5-1, the J gene TRBJ1-1, with D unresolved. Germline assignment: CDR1 SGHRS and CDR2 YFSETQ. Trimming shortened V by 3 bases and J by 1 base, and 16 bases separated the two germline ends. The CDR3 consists of 16 residues. CDR3 bases: TGCGCCAGCAGCTCGGACGGCTGGATACCGAACACTGAAGCTTTCTTT. Protein: CASSSDGWIPNTEAFF.

Worth noting for this clonotype: A read error may explain this, as a much larger clone is one base away. V usage is TRBV4-1 and J usage is TRBJ1-2; D is ambiguous. V was cut by 4 bases and J by 2 bases, with 14 bases left in between. Germline assignment: CDR1 MGHRA and CDR2 YSYEKL. This CDR3 is built from 15 residues. The CDR3 nucleotides read TGCGCCAGCAGCCCGTCCACTCGACTCAACTATGGCTACACCTTC. Translated: CASSPSTRLNYGYTF.

This clonotype was seen a single time. V gene TRBV11-3 combines with J gene TRBJ2-1; D gene unclear. V was shortened by 11 bases and J by 6 bases, with 14 bases between the two germline ends. CDR1 is SGHNT and CDR2 is YENEEA in the germline V gene. This CDR3 comprises 12 residues. The CDR3 DNA is TGTGCCGTGAGCTTAAATGCCAATGAGCAGTTCTTC. This codes for CAVSLNANEQFF.

Concerning this clonotype itself: An end of the junction does not agree with germline; a read error may underlie this. The CDR3 is CASNLGLARSSYEQNF. CDR3 bases: TGTGCCAGCAACTTGGGACTAGCACGAAGCTCCTACGAGCAGAACTTC. The chain is built from TRBV11-2 and TRBJ2-7; 9 bases fit TRBD2. The CDR3 contains 16 residues. CDR1 is SGHAT and CDR2 is FQNNGV in the germline V gene.

For this clonotype: One junction end does not reproduce the germline sequence, and a read error may be involved. The rearrangement uses TRBV11-2 and TRBJ2-2; tentatively, D is TRBD2 (6 bases). There are 17 residues in the CDR3. CDR1 and CDR2 (germline): SGHAT, FQNNGV. DNA for the CDR3: TGTGCAAGCAGCTTAGCATTAGGAGGGGCGAACACTGAGGGGCTGTTTTTT. It yields the protein CASSLALGGANTEGLFF.

Details on this clonotype: A much more abundant neighbour one base away suggests this may be a read error. V and J are TRBV29-1 and TRBJ2-1, with 13 nucleotides matching TRBD2. Per the germline V gene, CDR1 is SQVTM and CDR2 is ANQGSEA. The CDR3 length is 13 residues. CDR3 in DNA: TGCGGCGGGACTAGCGGGAAGCCCTATGAGCAGTTCTTC. It specifies CGGTSGKPYEQFF.

Concerning this clonotype: A read error may account for a junction end that differs from germline. The chain joins TRBV6-5 to TRBJ1-4, with a tentative D call TRBD1 (5 bases). In germline, CDR1 is MNHEY, CDR2 SVGAGI. The CDR3 has 15 residues. CDR3: CATSYRDGLNEKLFF. In nucleotides, the CDR3 is TGTGCCACCAGTTATCGGGACGGACTCAATGAAAAACTGTTTTTT.

On this clonotype: A read error may explain this, as a much larger clone is one base away. V and J are TRBV11-2 and TRBJ2-1; D is possibly TRBD2 (5 bases). The germline V gene has CDR1 SGHAT and CDR2 FQNNGV. V gave up 7 bases and J gave up 0 bases, with 16 bases separating them. This CDR3 is built from 16 residues. DNA of the CDR3: TGTGCCAGCACTATTTCTAGCCAGAGCTCCTACAATGAGCAGTTCTTC. As protein: CASTISSQSSYNEQFF.